The 25 T cell receptor beta chains below were found in one sample sequenced in a study of molecular identifiers for immune sequencing clone quantification. TCRdb redid the calling of the PCR reads with MiXCR, one entry per CDR3 protein. The table has under 350,000 distinct CDR3 sequences, roughly 24% seen once. Sequenced input: naive CD8+ T cells from blood, with Jurkat cell RNA spiked in. Subset specified: FACS-sorted CD8+CD4-CCR7+CD45RA+ naive T cells. The receptors stem from a human donor in good health. Some libraries in this study had Jurkat cell RNA spiked in.

The rearrangement links TRBV6-5 to TRBJ2-2, with D perhaps matching TRBD1 or TRBD2 (6 bases each). Per the germline V gene, CDR1 is MNHEY and CDR2 is SVGAGI. V was clipped by 0 bases and J by 6 bases, with 11 bases between them. The CDR3 has 15 residues. In nucleotides, the CDR3 is TGTGCCAGCAGTTACTCGCCTGGGGGGCCCGGGGAGCTGTTTTTT. Translating it yields CASSYSPGGPGELFF.

In this sample, this clonotype turned up many times. The gene calls are TRBV5-1 and TRBJ1-1; D gene ambiguous. V was cut by 0 bases and J by 1 base, with 4 bases left in between. Germline V gives CDR1 SGHRS, CDR2 YFSETQ. The CDR3 extends over 13 amino acids. The CDR3 coding sequence is TGCGCCAGCAGCTTGGCAGCGAACACTGAAGCTTTCTTT. This encodes CASSLAANTEAFF.

This clonotype was detected only a few times. V usage is TRBV4-3 and J usage is TRBJ2-1; D may match TRBD1 or TRBD2 (6 bases each). Trimming cost V 1 base and J 7 bases, with 14 bases left between them. This CDR3 has 15 residues. Germline values: CDR1 LGHNA, CDR2 YSLEER. CDR3 amino acids: CASSQGGGRPNEQFF. The DNA for the CDR3 is TGCGCCAGCAGCCAAGGAGGGGGGAGGCCGAATGAGCAGTTCTTC.

This clonotype was seen a handful of times. This sequence joins TRBV13 and TRBJ1-6, with TRBD1 matching over 7 bases. The CDR3 runs to 14 residues. After removal of 3 bases from V and 9 bases from J, the junction contained 5 bases not matched to a gene. Germline-derived CDR1 and CDR2 are PRHDT and FYEKMQ (reference sequence). CDR3 sequence reads: CASSLGQGGSPLHF. CDR3 sequence (DNA): TGTGCCAGCAGCTTGGGGCAGGGGGGTTCACCCCTCCACTTT.

This rearrangement joins TRBV4-2 to TRBJ2-7; 8 bases line up with TRBD2. The germline V gene encodes CDR1 LGHNA and CDR2 YNFKEQ. J lost 5 bases, V lost 4 bases, and 10 bases had no gene match. The CDR3 consists of 15 residues. The CDR3 DNA is TGTGCCAGCAGCCTCAGGTCCGGGACTAGTAACGAGCAGTACTTC. Protein product: CASSLRSGTSNEQYF.

This clonotype has only a few counts. The gene calls are TRBV12-3 or TRBV12-4 and TRBJ2-1; D is unclear. CDR3 length: 13 residues. V shed 6 bases and J shed 6 bases, with 12 bases lying between them. This chain's CDR3 is CASSYSLSNEQFF. For the CDR3, the DNA is TGTGCCAGCAGCTATTCCCTAAGCAATGAGCAGTTCTTC.

This chain uses TRBV19 with TRBJ2-7; 8 nucleotides agree with TRBD2. This CDR3 comprises 14 residues. CDR1 and CDR2 (germline): LNHDA, SQIVND (reference sequence). Losses at the gene ends were 8 bases for V and 2 bases for J; bases not matched to a gene: 8. The CDR3 sequence: CASSAGGVAYEQYF. Written as DNA, the CDR3 is TGTGCCAGTTCCGCGGGGGGAGTTGCCTACGAGCAGTACTTC.

This clonotype was counted many times. V and J are TRBV24-1 and TRBJ2-2, with D perhaps matching TRBD1 (5 bases). Trimming left V 1 base short and J 2 bases short, with 7 bases between. Per germline, CDR1 KGHDR and CDR2 SFDVKD. There are 15 residues in the CDR3. CDR3 region: CATSDFRANTGELFF. The CDR3 coding sequence is TGTGCCACCAGTGATTTCAGGGCCAACACCGGGGAGCTGTTTTTT.

A word on this clonotype: A read error may explain this, as a much larger clone is one base away. The conserved final phenylalanine or tryptophan is absent from the CDR3, which likely points to a read error. This chain joins TRBV7-9 and TRBJ2-4; D uncertain. CDR1 is SEHNR and CDR2 is FQNEAQ in the germline V gene (reference sequence). The V end was cut by 6 bases, the J end by 3 bases, with 6 bases between. CDR3 length: 12 residues. The CDR3 loop reads CASRSNKNIQYL. CDR3 in DNA: TGTGCCAGCAGATCCAACAAAAACATTCAGTACCTC.

In this sample, this clonotype turned up a few times. The chain links TRBV10-3 to TRBJ2-7, with a tentative D call TRBD1 (5 bases). The CDR3 runs 15 residues. Trimming removed 5 bases from V and 1 base from J, with 15 bases in between. Germline V gene data show CDR1 as ENHRY and CDR2 as SYGVKD. CDR3 loop: CAISYYPKGSYEQYF. The CDR3 coding sequence is TGTGCCATCAGTTACTACCCTAAGGGGTCCTACGAGCAGTACTTC.

This clonotype showed up many times. The chain has TRBV6-5 and TRBJ2-5, with a tentative D call TRBD1 (5 bases). The V end was cut by 2 bases, the J end by 5 bases, with 15 bases between. The CDR3 contains 15 residues. Germline CDR1 is MNHEY and CDR2 is SVGAGI. CDR3: CASSYDARDGETQYF. The CDR3 nucleotides are TGTGCCAGCAGTTACGATGCCAGGGATGGTGAGACCCAGTACTTC.

This chain joins TRBV7-9 and TRBJ2-1, with 11 nucleotides matching TRBD1. Unmatched junction bases numbered 11, after V lost 5 bases and J lost 8 bases. The CDR3 consists of 16 residues. CDR1 and CDR2 from the germline V gene are SEHNR and FQNEAQ (reference sequence). CDR3 DNA: TGTGCCAGCAGCCCGTCCGGGACAGGGGGTACCCATGAGCAGTTCTTC. Translating gives CASSPSGTGGTHEQFF.

The sample holds a few counts of this clonotype. The chain recombines TRBV7-9 with TRBJ2-7; the match to TRBD2 covers 12 bases. V dropped 5 bases and J dropped 6; count of bases not matched to a gene: 11. This CDR3 comprises 16 residues. The germline V gene has CDR1 SEHNR and CDR2 FQNEAQ (reference sequence). CDR3 region: CASSRLEGTSGFEQYF. CDR3 sequence (DNA): TGTGCCAGCAGCCGACTCGAGGGGACTAGCGGGTTCGAGCAGTACTTC. The entire variable domain, with the rest obtained from reference TRBV7-9 and TRBJ2-7, is as follows: DTGVSQNPRHKITKRGQNVTFRCDPISEHNRLYWYRQTLGQGPEFLTYFQNEAQLEKSRLLSDRFSAERPKGSFSTLEIQRTEQGDSAMYLCASSRLEGTSGFEQYFGPGTRLTVT.

This clonotype was seen at least ten times. The chain links TRBV7-6 to TRBJ2-5; a possible D gene is TRBD2 (5 bases). V was cut by 4 bases and J by 5 bases, with 14 bases left in between. Germline values: CDR1 SGHVS, CDR2 FNYEAQ. The CDR3 loop spans 14 amino acids. CDR3 sequence (DNA): TGTGCCAGCAGCTCCGGACCTACGGGGGAGACCCAGTACTTC. It codes for CASSSGPTGETQYF.

This clonotype has ten or more counts. The CDR3 spells CASSPGLAGVYEQYF. In DNA, the CDR3 is TGTGCCAGCAGCCCGGGACTAGCGGGAGTCTACGAGCAGTACTTC. The chain uses TRBV9 and TRBJ2-7; 14 bases fit TRBD2. CDR1 is SGDLS, CDR2 YYNGEE, per germline. There are 15 residues in the CDR3. The trim removed 4 bases at V and 3 bases at J, leaving 3 bases unmatched.

Note on this clonotype: This may be a read error: a much more frequent sequence differs by one nucleotide. The chain employs TRBV7-9 and TRBJ2-5, with D perhaps matching TRBD2 (6 bases). This CDR3 is 15 amino acids long. Germline assignment: CDR1 SEHNR and CDR2 FQNEAQ (reference sequence). The CDR3 reads CARSPGDGQQETQYF. Here the CDR3 DNA reads TGTGCCCGCAGCCCGGGGGACGGGCAACAAGAGACCCAGTACTTC. Full variable domain (missing parts from reference TRBV7-9 and TRBJ2-5): DTGVSQNPRHKITKRGQNVTFRCDPISEHNRLYWYRQTLGQGPEFLTYFQNEAQLEKSRLLSDRFSAERPKGSFSTLEIQRTEQGDSAMYLCARSPGDGQQETQYFGPGTRLLVL.

This clonotype was counted ten times or more. The chain employs TRBV19 and TRBJ2-3; D could derive from TRBD1 or TRBD2 (5 bases each). Looked up from germline, CDR1 is LNHDA and CDR2 is SQIVND (reference sequence). This CDR3 has 13 residues. The V and J ends lost 5 bases and 6 bases respectively, with 12 bases between them. DNA for the CDR3: TGTGCCAGTAGTTGGGGGTCGTACGATACGCAGTATTTT. Translation gives CASSWGSYDTQYF.

This clonotype has a count of ten or more. The chain recombines TRBV12-3 or TRBV12-4 with TRBJ2-1, with D possibly being TRBD2 (7 bases). This CDR3 has 16 residues. The ends were cut back, 5 bases at V and 8 bases at J, with 22 bases in the middle. CDR3 loop: CASSPEIGGAGDEQFF. CDR3 coding DNA: TGTGCCAGCAGTCCCGAAATTGGGGGCGCGGGAGATGAGCAGTTCTTC.

About this clonotype: At one boundary the junction diverges from the germline segment, which might be a read error. J is TRBJ2-2 and V is TRBV7-9, with 7 nucleotides matching TRBD2. The germline CDR1 and CDR2 sequences are SEHNR and FQNEAQ (reference sequence). The CDR3 has 15 amino acids. CDR3: CASSWGGMNTGEPFF. CDR3 in DNA: TGTGCCAGCAGCTGGGGAGGGATGAACACCGGGGAGCCGTTTTTT.

As regards this clonotype: This may be a read error, as it is one base from a much larger clone. The chain links TRBV30 to TRBJ2-3, with TRBD2 identical over 10 bases. Trimming took 2 bases from V and 6 from J; bases not matched to a gene: 8. From germline, CDR1 is GTSNPN and CDR2 SVGIG (reference sequence). The CDR3 is 15 amino acids. The CDR3 sequence: CAWSLAGGRADTQYF. CDR3 DNA: TGTGCCTGGAGTTTAGCGGGGGGCAGGGCCGATACGCAGTATTTT. The variable domain in full, with the rest retrieved from reference TRBV30 and TRBJ2-3, is SQTIHQWPATLVQPVGSPLSLECTVEGTSNPNLYWYRQAAGRGLQLLFYSVGIGQISSEVPQNLSASRPQDRQFILSSKKLLLSDSGFYLCAWSLAGGRADTQYFGPGTRLTVL.

This clonotype was seen more than once but under ten times. The chain carries TRBV12-3 or TRBV12-4 and TRBJ2-3; no firm D call. The CDR3 length is 13 residues. Trimming stripped 6 bases from V and 0 bases from J, with 7 bases between. CDR3: CASRTLSTDTQYF. DNA for the CDR3: TGTGCCAGCAGAACCCTTAGCACAGATACGCAGTATTTT.

This clonotype was detected a few times. The CDR3 region is CATSTGSNGYEQYF. Written as DNA, the CDR3 is TGTGCCACCTCGACAGGGAGCAATGGCTACGAGCAGTACTTC. This chain links TRBV12-3 or TRBV12-4 with TRBJ2-7; 7 bases line up with TRBD1. The CDR3 is 14 amino acids. V was pared by 10 bases and J by 3 bases, with 12 bases of the junction left unmatched.

This clonotype was observed at least ten times. The rearrangement joins TRBV4-3 to TRBJ2-7; D not resolved. The V end was cut by 1 base, the J end by 3 bases, with 7 bases between. The CDR3 length is 13 residues. Germline lookup yields CDR1 LGHNA and CDR2 YSLEER. In DNA form, the CDR3 reads TGCGCCAGCAGCCAAGCCGTCGGCTACGAGCAGTACTTC. Residues: CASSQAVGYEQYF.

As concerns this clonotype: This may stem from a read error, because a much larger clone lies one nucleotide away. No conserved phenylalanine or tryptophan is present at the end of the CDR3, so a read error is the likely explanation. CDR3 protein: CATSDDRGFEQFL. In DNA, the CDR3 is TGTGCCACCAGTGATGACAGGGGCTTTGAGCAGTTCCTC. The chain carries TRBV24-1 and TRBJ2-1, with 8 bases aligning to TRBD1. Germline lookup yields CDR1 KGHDR and CDR2 SFDVKD. This CDR3 has 13 residues. V lost 3 bases to trimming and J lost 9 bases; unmatched junction nucleotides: 3.

J is TRBJ2-2 and V is TRBV20-1; TRBD2 matches 11 bases. Losses at the gene ends were 1 base for V and 5 bases for J; bases not matched to a gene: 3. This CDR3 is built from 15 residues. Germline V lookup: CDR1 DFQATT, CDR2 SNEGSKA (reference sequence). The chain's CDR3 is CSARGGLAETGELFF. CDR3 DNA: TGCAGTGCTAGAGGGGGACTAGCGGAGACCGGGGAGCTGTTTTTT.